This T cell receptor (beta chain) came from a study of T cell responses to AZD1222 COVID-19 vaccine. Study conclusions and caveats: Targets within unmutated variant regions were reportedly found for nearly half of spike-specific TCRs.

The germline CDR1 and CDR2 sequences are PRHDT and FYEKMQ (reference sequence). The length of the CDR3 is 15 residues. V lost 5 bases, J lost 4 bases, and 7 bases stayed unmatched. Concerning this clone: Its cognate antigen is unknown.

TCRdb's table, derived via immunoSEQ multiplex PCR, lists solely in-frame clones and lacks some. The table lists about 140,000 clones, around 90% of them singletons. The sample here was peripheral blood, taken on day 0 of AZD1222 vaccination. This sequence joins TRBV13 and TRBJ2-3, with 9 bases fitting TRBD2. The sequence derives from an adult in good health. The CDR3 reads CASSPREGLSDTQYF. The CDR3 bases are TGTGCCAGCAGCCCGCGGGAGGGCCTGTCAGATACGCAGTATTTT.